One sample yielded the 27 T cell receptor beta chains listed below, sequenced in a study of OX40 agonist ivuxolimab in advanced cancers. Method: immunoSEQ multiplex PCR; TCRdb's copy keeps in-frame clones and lacks some. This sample carries over 55,000 clones, roughly nine tenths of them seen once, and the ten largest clones take more than 1.5%. Specimen: CD4+ or CD8+ T cells sorted from blood, collected in a trial of the OX40 agonist ivuxolimab. These receptors all come from an adult with an advanced solid tumor such as melanoma, head and neck, liver or kidney cancer.

The rearrangement uses TRBV30 and TRBJ2-5; D unresolved. The V end was cut by 1 base, the J end by 5 bases, with 5 bases between. The length of the CDR3 is 11 residues. The germline V gene has CDR1 GTSNPN and CDR2 SVGIG (reference sequence). CDR3 sequence: CAWSGQETQYF. The CDR3 DNA sequence: TGTGCCTGGAGTGGTCAGGAGACCCAGTACTTC. Looking up the rest from reference TRBV30 and TRBJ2-5 gives the full variable domain: SQTIHQWPATLVQPVGSPLSLECTVEGTSNPNLYWYRQAAGRGLQLLFYSVGIGQISSEVPQNLSASRPQDRQFILSSKKLLLSDSGFYLCAWSGQETQYFGPGTRLLVL.

CDR3 sequence: CASSFRALDGTINQPQHF. The CDR3 DNA follows: TGTGCCAGCTCATTTCGCGCCCTCGACGGGACAATCAATCAGCCCCAGCATTTT. V usage is TRBV18 and J usage is TRBJ1-5, with a possible D match to TRBD1 (6 bases). V gave up 5 bases and J gave up 3 bases, with 23 bases separating them. The CDR3 sequence is 18 residues long. From germline, CDR1 is KGHSH and CDR2 LQKENI.

This chain links TRBV9 with TRBJ2-1, with TRBD2 matching 10 bases. CDR3 length equals 14 residues. Germline loops: CDR1 SGDLS, CDR2 YYNGEE. J gave up 7 bases and V 1 base, and 2 bases lay outside the gene matches. CDR3 in DNA: TGTGCCAGCAGCGTACTGACTAGCGGGAATGAGCAGTTCTTC. It is translated as CASSVLTSGNEQFF. The full variable domain, rest sourced from reference TRBV9 and TRBJ2-1, is DSGVTQTPKHLITATGQRVTLRCSPRSGDLSVYWYQQSLDQGLQFLIQYYNGEERAKGNILERFSAQQFPDLHSELNLSSLELGDSALYFCASSVLTSGNEQFFGPGTRLTVL.

The gene calls are TRBV28 and TRBJ2-7; 7 bases align to TRBD1. Germline V gene sequence: CDR1 MDHEN, CDR2 SYDVKM. Germline trimming cut 2 bases from V and 4 bases from J; bases unmatched to any gene: 5. This CDR3 is built from 14 residues. The CDR3 DNA is TGTGCCAGCAGTTTACTGGGACAGCTTTACGAGCAGTACTTC. Translating it yields CASSLLGQLYEQYF. Full variable domain (outside the CDR3, taken from reference TRBV28 and TRBJ2-7): DVKVTQSSRYLVKRTGEKVFLECVQDMDHENMFWYRQDPGLGLRLIYFSYDVKMKEKGDIPEGYSVSREKKERFSLILESASTNQTSMYLCASSLLGQLYEQYFGPGTRLTVT.

This chain joins TRBV6-1 and TRBJ2-3, with 7 bases fitting TRBD1. Trimming cost V 1 base and J 2 bases; bases outside gene matches: 9. Germline V gene sequence: CDR1 MNHNS, CDR2 SASEGT. The CDR3 loop spans 17 amino acids. CDR3 DNA sequence: TGTGCCAGCAGTGAAGACAGGACAGGAGGTTACACAGATACGCAGTATTTT. Translation gives CASSEDRTGGYTDTQYF.

The chain is built from TRBV19 and TRBJ1-1, with TRBD1 as a possible D gene (6 bases). Trimming left V 5 bases short and J 0 bases short, with 16 bases between. The CDR3 sequence is 16 residues long. Germline V lookup: CDR1 LNHDA, CDR2 SQIVND (reference sequence). CDR3 sequence reads: CASSGGLDSLNTEAFF. The CDR3 DNA is TGTGCCAGTAGTGGCGGGTTGGACAGCTTGAACACTGAAGCTTTCTTT.

The V call is TRBV4-1, the J call TRBJ2-2; the D gene is possibly TRBD2 (6 bases). V was shortened by 0 bases and J by 4 bases, with 15 bases between the two germline ends. The CDR3 loop spans 17 amino acids. The V gene's germline CDR1 is MGHRA and CDR2 YSYEKL. The CDR3 DNA sequence: TGCGCCAGCAGCCAAGAACGAACCGGGAGTTTCACCGGGGAGCTGTTTTTT. Its protein is CASSQERTGSFTGELFF.

The chain has TRBV4-1 and TRBJ2-1; D may be TRBD1 (6 bases). The V and J ends lost 1 base and 3 bases respectively, with 10 bases between them. There are 15 residues in the CDR3. CDR1 is MGHRA, CDR2 YSYEKL, per germline. CDR3 region: CASSQGQEFYNEQFF. The CDR3 coding sequence is TGCGCCAGCAGCCAAGGACAGGAATTCTACAATGAGCAGTTCTTC.

This chain links TRBV19 with TRBJ1-6; D not resolved. Deletions cut 3 bases from V and 0 bases from J, with 6 bases between. The CDR3 has 15 residues. CDR1 and CDR2 from the germline V gene are LNHDA and SQIVND (reference sequence). In nucleotides, the CDR3 is TGTGCCAGTAGTATCCAGAGCTCCTATAATTCACCCCTCCACTTT. Its translation: CASSIQSSYNSPLHF.

The rearrangement links TRBV19 to TRBJ1-4, with D possibly matching TRBD1 (6 bases). Germline CDR1 and CDR2: LNHDA and SQIVND (reference sequence). Between the trimmed V and J ends, which lost 3 bases and 7 bases, there was a span of 12 bases. CDR3 length equals 14 residues. CDR3 in DNA: TGTGCCAGTAGTATCAGGGGCTCGCGTGAAAAACTGTTTTTT. Its translation is CASSIRGSREKLFF.

The CDR3 DNA reads as TGTGCCAGCAGCTCCCGGGGCGGTAATCAGCCCCAGCATTTT. Translation: CASSSRGGNQPQHF. The chain has TRBV5-6 and TRBJ1-5, with TRBD1 as a possible D gene (5 bases). With 3 bases removed from V and 4 bases from J, the gap between germline ends came to 11 bases. Germline V gene lookup returns CDR1 SGHDT and CDR2 YYEEEE. The CDR3 loop spans 14 amino acids.

The chain is built from TRBV19 and TRBJ2-7; 8 bases map to TRBD1. V gave up 6 bases and J gave up 0 bases; unmatched junction bases: 1. Germline V gives CDR1 LNHDA, CDR2 SQIVND (reference sequence). This CDR3 contains 13 residues. The CDR3 protein is CASRGTGSYEQYF. CDR3 in DNA: TGTGCCAGTAGGGGGACAGGCTCCTACGAGCAGTACTTC.

The CDR3 here is CASSLPLDRNTEAFF. DNA of the CDR3: TGTGCCAGCAGCTTACCCCTGGACAGGAACACTGAAGCTTTCTTT. The chain joins TRBV7-3 to TRBJ1-1, with D tentatively TRBD1 (6 bases). The CDR3 runs to 15 residues. V was cut by 2 bases and J by 1 base, with 11 bases left in between. Germline CDR1 reads SGHTA; CDR2 reads FQGTGA. The whole variable domain, remainder taken from reference TRBV7-3 and TRBJ1-1, is GAGVSQTPSNKVTEKGKYVELRCDPISGHTALYWYRQSLGQGPEFLIYFQGTGAADDSGLPNDRFFAVRPEGSVSTLKIQRTERGDSAVYLCASSLPLDRNTEAFFGQGTRLTVV.

The genes are TRBV6-5 and TRBJ1-3; D gene uncertain. Trimming removed 0 bases from V and 4 bases from J, with 7 bases in between. The V gene's germline CDR1 is MNHEY and CDR2 SVGAGI. The CDR3 length is 14 residues. CDR3 in DNA: TGTGCCAGCAGTTACTCCCTTTGGGGAAACACCATATATTTT. It codes for CASSYSLWGNTIYF.

In its sample, this clone was seen once. V gene TRBV27 combines with J gene TRBJ2-2; D perhaps matches TRBD1 (6 bases). Per the germline V gene, CDR1 is MNHEY and CDR2 is SMNVEV (reference sequence). The CDR3 has 15 residues. The V and J ends lost 5 bases and 1 base respectively, with 11 bases between them. The CDR3: CASSAQGWNTGELFF. In DNA, the CDR3 is TGTGCCAGCAGTGCCCAGGGGTGGAACACCGGGGAGCTGTTTTTT.

The chain recombines TRBV6-1 with TRBJ1-5, with D perhaps TRBD1 (5 bases). The V and J ends lost 3 bases and 3 bases respectively, with 12 bases between them. Per the germline V gene, CDR1 is MNHNS and CDR2 is SASEGT. The CDR3 is 15 residues long. CDR3 nucleotide sequence: TGTGCCAGCAGTGAGGGGTGGGGGTACAATCAGCCCCAGCATTTT. Translation: CASSEGWGYNQPQHF.

The chain uses TRBV28 and TRBJ2-1, with D hard to call. Deletions cut 4 bases from V and 6 bases from J, with 4 bases between. Germline CDR1 is MDHEN and CDR2 is SYDVKM. The CDR3 contains 11 residues. CDR3 nucleotide sequence: TGTGCCAGCAGTTCGCCCAATGAGCAGTTCTTC. Protein sequence: CASSSPNEQFF.

V usage is TRBV18 and J usage is TRBJ1-1; 10 nucleotides line up with TRBD1. There are 15 residues in the CDR3. Germline V gene data show CDR1 as KGHSH and CDR2 as LQKENI. The junction had 2 bases not matched to a gene; V was cut back by 4 bases and J by 0 bases. The CDR3: CASSLGQGVNTEAFF. Here the CDR3 DNA reads TGTGCCAGCTCACTCGGACAGGGGGTGAACACTGAAGCTTTCTTT.

The gene calls are TRBV5-1 and TRBJ1-1; possibly TRBD1 for D (5 bases). Trimming took 0 bases from V and 5 from J, leaving 11 bases between them. Germline V lookup: CDR1 SGHRS, CDR2 YFSETQ. This CDR3 is 14 amino acids long. The CDR3 sequence: CASSLDGARTEAFF. The CDR3 DNA reads as TGCGCCAGCAGCTTGGATGGGGCGAGGACTGAAGCTTTCTTT. The variable domain in full, with the rest retrieved from reference TRBV5-1 and TRBJ1-1, is KAGVTQTPRYLIKTRGQQVTLSCSPISGHRSVSWYQQTPGQGLQFLFEYFSETQRNKGNFPGRFSGRQFSNSRSEMNVSTLELGDSALYLCASSLDGARTEAFFGQGTRLTVV.

The chain joins TRBV10-3 to TRBJ2-7, with D tentatively TRBD1 or TRBD2 (5 bases each). Trimming left V 6 bases short and J 2 bases short, with 14 bases between. CDR1 is ENHRY and CDR2 is SYGVKD in the germline V gene. CDR3 length: 14 amino acids. This CDR3 reads CAIRARDGPYEQYF. Written as DNA, the CDR3 is TGTGCCATCAGGGCCCGGGACGGTCCCTACGAGCAGTACTTC.

The chain is built from TRBV9 and TRBJ2-7; D might be TRBD2 (5 bases). Germline lookup yields CDR1 SGDLS and CDR2 YYNGEE. Trimming shortened V by 0 bases and J by 5 bases, and 15 bases separated the two germline ends. This CDR3 region has 15 residues. The CDR3 region has the DNA TGTGCCAGCAGCGTAGCGTCCGGGGTACTCGACGAGCAGTACTTC. This sequence encodes CASSVASGVLDEQYF.

This sequence joins TRBV21-1 and TRBJ1-4; TRBD1 is the table's D call and was not checked against the DNA. TRBV21-1 is given as a pseudogene. This CDR3 is built from 18 residues. CDR3 in amino acids: CASSERTHPIATNEKLFF. The DNA of the CDR3 is TGTGCCAGCAGCGAAAGGACACATCCTATAGCAACTAATGAAAAACTGTTTTTT.

The chain joins TRBV29-1 to TRBJ2-2; TRBD2 agrees at 7 bases. The V and J ends lost 7 bases and 3 bases, in that order; junction bases with no gene match: 8. This CDR3 has 14 amino acids. Germline V gene lookup returns CDR1 SQVTM and CDR2 ANQGSEA. CDR3 DNA sequence: TGCAGCGCCAGCGGGGTTATTTACACCGGGGAGCTGTTTTTT. The encoded protein is CSASGVIYTGELFF.

This clone occurred once. The rearrangement uses TRBV27 and TRBJ2-7; a possible D gene is TRBD1 (6 bases). Trimming removed 6 bases at V and 1 base at J, with 10 bases between. Germline loops: CDR1 MNHEY, CDR2 SMNVEV (reference sequence). The CDR3 length is 13 residues. CDR3 in DNA: TGTGCCAGCAGGCCCACAGGGTCCTACGAGCAGTACTTC. Its translation is CASRPTGSYEQYF.

J is TRBJ2-7 and V is TRBV7-9; D not resolved. This CDR3 region has 13 residues. The ends were cut back, 4 bases at V and 2 bases at J, with 9 bases in the middle. Per the germline V gene, CDR1 is SEHNR and CDR2 is FQNEAQ (reference sequence). CDR3 sequence (DNA): TGTGCCAGCAGCTCAGGACGGGCCTACGAGCAGTACTTC. Translating it yields CASSSGRAYEQYF.

The chain links TRBV7-3 to TRBJ2-7; the D gene could be TRBD1 or TRBD2 (5 bases each). Germline-derived CDR1 and CDR2 are SGHTA and FQGTGA. Deletions cut 4 bases from V and 11 bases from J, with 18 bases between. This CDR3 comprises 13 residues. The DNA of the CDR3 is TGTGCCAGCAGCTCTCACCGGGACGCCGGGAAGTACTTC. The encoded protein is CASSSHRDAGKYF.

This chain joins TRBV7-9 and TRBJ2-5; D is unclear. Germline CDR1 SEHNR, CDR2 FQNEAQ (reference sequence). CDR3 length: 13 amino acids. The V gene lost 0 bases and the J gene lost 2 bases, with 4 bases spanning the gap. CDR3 sequence reads: CASSLAVQETQYF. In DNA, the CDR3 is TGTGCCAGCAGCTTAGCGGTTCAAGAGACCCAGTACTTC.